This note documents a single TCR beta chain sequence. Its antigen is undetermined. The sample comes from a study of cytomegalovirus exposure and HLA in healthy donors. Study background: As released early, the data held some 80 million unique TCRs from HLA-typed donors.

Germline assignment: CDR1 ENHRY and CDR2 SYGVKD. The CDR3 runs to 14 residues. With 6 bases removed from V and 1 base from J, the gap between germline ends came to 13 bases. Study-level points and caveats: In a later analysis, compared with equally common non-associated chains, HLA-associated beta chains were more expanded. Productive rates of about 87% or about 30% were seen for most TCR beta V segments in an earlier analysis.

Primers: 60 Vbeta forward and 13 Jbeta reverse. TCRdb keeps only in-frame clones here, not all; method: immunoSEQ multiplex PCR. Altogether around 200,000 clones are present, under 70% being singletons, with the ten largest covering approximately 2.5%. The sequencing sample was made of PBMCs. The sequence was collected from a man in his forties in good health and CMV-seropositive. The chain recombines TRBV10-3 with TRBJ2-7; tentative D call: TRBD1 (5 bases). CDR3 region: CAIRDPQESYEQYF. The CDR3 DNA reads as TGTGCCATCAGGGACCCACAGGAGTCCTACGAGCAGTACTTC.